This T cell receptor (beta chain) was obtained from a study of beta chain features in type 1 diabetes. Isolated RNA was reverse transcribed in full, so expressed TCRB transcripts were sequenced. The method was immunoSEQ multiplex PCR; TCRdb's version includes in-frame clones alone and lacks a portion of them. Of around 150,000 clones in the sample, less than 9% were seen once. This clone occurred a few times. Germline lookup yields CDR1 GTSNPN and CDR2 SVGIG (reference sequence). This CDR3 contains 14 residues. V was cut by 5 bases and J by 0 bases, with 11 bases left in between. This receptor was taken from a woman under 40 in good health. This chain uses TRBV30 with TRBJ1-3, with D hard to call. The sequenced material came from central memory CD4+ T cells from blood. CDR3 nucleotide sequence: TGTGCCTGGTCTCCAGGCTACTCTGGAAACACCATATATTTT. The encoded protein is CAWSPGYSGNTIYF.